Below are 12 T cell receptor beta chains sequenced from a single sample in a study of cytomegalovirus exposure and HLA in healthy donors. Generated by immunoSEQ multiplex PCR, the TCRdb table keeps only in-frame clones and is missing some. The table shows some 330,000 clones, with just over 85% occurring only once. The specimen was PBMCs. Receptors were obtained from a woman aged 18-29 years in good health and CMV-seronegative.

The chain is built from TRBV4-1 and TRBJ1-1; perhaps TRBD1 as D (5 bases). Germline V CDR1 and CDR2: MGHRA, YSYEKL. The CDR3 is 16 residues long. V shed 1 base and J shed 0 bases, with 12 bases lying between them. The CDR3 sequence: CASSQAPGGMNTEAFF. CDR3 bases: TGCGCCAGCAGCCAAGCTCCGGGGGGGATGAACACTGAAGCTTTCTTT.

The gene calls are TRBV6-5 and TRBJ1-1, with no clear D. The V end was cut by 6 bases, the J end by 0 bases, with 11 bases between. CDR1 is MNHEY and CDR2 is SVGAGI in the germline V gene. This CDR3 comprises 14 residues. CDR3 sequence: CASRELTVNTEAFF. CDR3 nucleotide sequence: TGTGCCAGCAGAGAGTTAACGGTGAACACTGAAGCTTTCTTT.

The chain uses TRBV5-1 and TRBJ1-2; 7 positions match TRBD1. From germline, CDR1 is SGHRS and CDR2 YFSETQ. Trimming took 7 bases from V and 5 from J; bases not matched to a gene: 11. The CDR3 has 14 residues. The CDR3 here is CASGPQAGGYGYTF. For the CDR3, the DNA is TGCGCCAGCGGGCCCCAGGCAGGGGGGTATGGCTACACCTTC. Full variable domain (rest looked up from reference TRBV5-1 and TRBJ1-2): KAGVTQTPRYLIKTRGQQVTLSCSPISGHRSVSWYQQTPGQGLQFLFEYFSETQRNKGNFPGRFSGRQFSNSRSEMNVSTLELGDSALYLCASGPQAGGYGYTFGSGTRLTVV.

This clone was seen only once. The rearrangement uses TRBV28 and TRBJ2-1, with D perhaps matching TRBD2 (6 bases). Trimming removed 5 bases from V and 8 bases from J, with 19 bases in between. The CDR3 consists of 15 residues. Germline V gives CDR1 MDHEN, CDR2 SYDVKM. The CDR3 nucleotides are TGTGCCAGCAGTCCGCCGGGACTGGGGGAAGATGAGCAGTTCTTC. It encodes CASSPPGLGEDEQFF. Full variable domain (missing parts from reference TRBV28 and TRBJ2-1): DVKVTQSSRYLVKRTGEKVFLECVQDMDHENMFWYRQDPGLGLRLIYFSYDVKMKEKGDIPEGYSVSREKKERFSLILESASTNQTSMYLCASSPPGLGEDEQFFGPGTRLTVL.

V usage is TRBV27 and J usage is TRBJ2-7, with a weak D call TRBD2 (6 bases). The germline V gene encodes CDR1 MNHEY and CDR2 SMNVEV (reference sequence). CDR3 length equals 15 residues. Trimming took 7 bases from V and 1 from J, leaving 17 bases between them. In DNA form, the CDR3 reads TGTGCCAGCAAGGAATGTAGGGACTGGTCCTACGAGCAGTACTTC. Translating gives CASKECRDWSYEQYF.

The rearrangement uses TRBV27 and TRBJ1-1; weak D call: TRBD1 (5 bases). Per the germline V gene, CDR1 is MNHEY and CDR2 is SMNVEV (reference sequence). Trimming pared 4 bases from V and 3 bases from J, leaving 9 bases between. This CDR3 region has 13 residues. In DNA, the CDR3 is TGTGCCAGCAGTTGGGGCCAGCACACTGAAGCTTTCTTT. Residues: CASSWGQHTEAFF.

V gene TRBV29-1 combines with J gene TRBJ1-1; D not certain. CDR1 and CDR2 (germline): SQVTM, ANQGSEA. Trimming cost V 3 bases and J 7 bases, with 9 bases left between them. The CDR3 extends over 11 amino acids. CDR3 coding DNA: TGCAGCGTTGAGGGGAGCTATGAAGCTTTCTTT. This encodes CSVEGSYEAFF.

The V call is TRBV7-9, the J call TRBJ2-7; TRBD1 agrees at 7 bases. This CDR3 comprises 15 residues. The junction had 9 bases not matched to a gene; V was cut back by 5 bases and J by 2 bases. Germline lookup yields CDR1 SEHNR and CDR2 FQNEAQ (reference sequence). In DNA form, the CDR3 reads TGTGCCAGCAGCGACCTTCGGACAGGCCCCTACGAGCAGTACTTC. It yields the protein CASSDLRTGPYEQYF. Together with reference TRBV7-9 and TRBJ2-7, the CDR3 gives the full variable domain: DTGVSQNPRHKITKRGQNVTFRCDPISEHNRLYWYRQTLGQGPEFLTYFQNEAQLEKSRLLSDRFSAERPKGSFSTLEIQRTEQGDSAMYLCASSDLRTGPYEQYFGPGTRLTVT.

The gene calls are TRBV20-1 and TRBJ1-1; D remains unclear. This CDR3 has 9 amino acids. V was trimmed by 8 bases and J by 5 bases, leaving 6 bases between them. The germline CDR1 and CDR2 sequences are DFQATT and SNEGSKA (reference sequence). Here the CDR3 DNA reads TGCAGTCCAGGAACTGAAGCTTTCTTT. Encoded protein: CSPGTEAFF.

A single count supports this clone. This sequence joins TRBV6-6 and TRBJ2-7, with D hard to call. CDR3 length equals 12 residues. Germline loops: CDR1 MNHNY, CDR2 SVGAGI (reference sequence). V lost 5 bases to trimming and J lost 5 bases, with 10 bases between them. The CDR3 DNA follows: TGTGCCAGCAGTCCCGGTGTAAACGAGCAGTACTTC. This gives the protein CASSPGVNEQYF.

This chain joins TRBV6-5 and TRBJ1-2; 7 positions agree with TRBD1. Trimming took 2 bases from V and 5 from J; bases not matched to a gene: 8. Germline CDR1 and CDR2: MNHEY and SVGAGI. This CDR3 is 15 amino acids long. CDR3 sequence: CASSYGAGGGYGYTF. CDR3 bases: TGTGCCAGCAGTTACGGGGCAGGGGGTGGGTATGGCTACACCTTC.

The gene calls are TRBV28 and TRBJ1-2; D is undetermined. The length of the CDR3 is 14 residues. CDR1 is MDHEN, CDR2 SYDVKM, per germline. V lost 6 bases to trimming and J lost 5 bases, with 16 bases between them. CDR3 amino acids: CASRPTDFVYGYTF. In DNA, the CDR3 is TGTGCCAGCAGGCCGACGGACTTTGTGTATGGCTACACCTTC.